This T cell receptor beta chain was profiled in a study of T-cell reconstitution after alpha-beta-depleted transplantation in children. Broader study findings: Reportedly, only several hundred clones from non-depleted graft cells drove alpha-beta T-cell counts at about two months. Once a year had passed after transplant, T-cell counts and diversity came mostly from newly produced T cells.

This clonotype was found once. Its target is unknown. V was pared by 1 base and J by 3 bases, with 3 bases of the junction left unmatched. The CDR3 has 15 residues. Germline V gene lookup returns CDR1 MNHEY and CDR2 SMNVEV (reference sequence). Unique molecular identifiers were built into the TCRbeta library. TCRdb re-analysed the PCR reads in MiXCR, keeping a single row per CDR3 protein. This sample carries fewer than 500,000 distinct CDR3 sequences, around 46% of them seen once, and the ten largest clones take around 29%. The sample here was PBMCs, taken before TCRalphabeta/CD19-depleted stem cell transplant. This chain joins TRBV27 and TRBJ2-7; TRBD2 aligns across 10 bases. The TCR was taken from a girl aged 2 to 9 with aplastic anemia, due to receive a stem cell transplant. The CDR3 DNA reads as TGTGCCAGCAGTTTATATAGCGGGAGGTTCTACGAGCAGTACTTC. The encoded protein is CASSLYSGRFYEQYF.